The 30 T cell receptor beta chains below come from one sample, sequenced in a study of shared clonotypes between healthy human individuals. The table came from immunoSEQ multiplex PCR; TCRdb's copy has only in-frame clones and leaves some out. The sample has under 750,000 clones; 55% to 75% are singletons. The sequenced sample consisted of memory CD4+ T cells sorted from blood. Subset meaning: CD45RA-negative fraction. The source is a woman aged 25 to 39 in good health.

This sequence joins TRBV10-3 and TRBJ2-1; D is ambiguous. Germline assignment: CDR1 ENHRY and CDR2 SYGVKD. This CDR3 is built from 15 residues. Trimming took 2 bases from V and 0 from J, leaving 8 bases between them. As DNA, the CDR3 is TGTGCCATCAGTGAGAATCCTGGCTCCTACAATGAGCAGTTCTTC. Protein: CAISENPGSYNEQFF.

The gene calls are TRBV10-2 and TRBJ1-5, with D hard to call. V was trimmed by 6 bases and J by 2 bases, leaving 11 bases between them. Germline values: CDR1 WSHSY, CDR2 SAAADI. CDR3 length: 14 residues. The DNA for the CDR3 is TGCGCCAGCAGCATAGATGAGGGCAATCAGCCCCAGCATTTT. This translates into CASSIDEGNQPQHF.

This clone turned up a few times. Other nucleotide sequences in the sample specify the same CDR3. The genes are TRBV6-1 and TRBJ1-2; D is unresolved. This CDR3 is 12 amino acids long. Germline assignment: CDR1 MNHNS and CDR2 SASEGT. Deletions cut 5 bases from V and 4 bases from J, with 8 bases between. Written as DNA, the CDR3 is TGTGCCAGCAGTCGCGGCGCCTATGGCTACACCTTC. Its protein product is CASSRGAYGYTF.

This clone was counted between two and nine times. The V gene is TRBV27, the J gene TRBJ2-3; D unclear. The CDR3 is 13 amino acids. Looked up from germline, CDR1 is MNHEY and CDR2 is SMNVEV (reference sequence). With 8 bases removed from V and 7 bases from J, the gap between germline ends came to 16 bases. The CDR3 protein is CASQSNTANTQYF. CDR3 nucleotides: TGTGCCAGCCAATCAAACACGGCGAATACGCAGTATTTT.

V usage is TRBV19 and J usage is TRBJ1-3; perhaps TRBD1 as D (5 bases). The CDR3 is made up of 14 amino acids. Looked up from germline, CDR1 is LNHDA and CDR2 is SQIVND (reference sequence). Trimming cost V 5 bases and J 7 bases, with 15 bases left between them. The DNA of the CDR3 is TGTGCCAGTAGTCGTCTGGGGGGAAGCAACACCATATATTTT. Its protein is CASSRLGGSNTIYF.

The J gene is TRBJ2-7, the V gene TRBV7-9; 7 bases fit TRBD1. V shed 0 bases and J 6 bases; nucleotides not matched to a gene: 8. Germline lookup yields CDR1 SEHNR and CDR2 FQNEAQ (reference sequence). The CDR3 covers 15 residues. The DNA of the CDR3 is TGTGCCAGCAGCTTAGCAGGGGGCGTCTGGGTCGAGCAGTACTTC. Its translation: CASSLAGGVWVEQYF.

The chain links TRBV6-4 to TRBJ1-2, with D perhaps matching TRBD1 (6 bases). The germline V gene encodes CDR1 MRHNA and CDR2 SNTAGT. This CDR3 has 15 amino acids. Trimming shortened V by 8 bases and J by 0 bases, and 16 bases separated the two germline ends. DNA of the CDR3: TGTGCCAGCGCGGAACAGGGTGGAGCTAACTATGGCTACACCTTC. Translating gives CASAEQGGANYGYTF.

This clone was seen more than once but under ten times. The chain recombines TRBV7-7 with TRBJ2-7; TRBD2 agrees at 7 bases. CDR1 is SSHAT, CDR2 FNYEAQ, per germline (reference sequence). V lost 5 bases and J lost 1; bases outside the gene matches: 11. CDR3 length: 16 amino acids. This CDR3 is CASSPFTSENSYEQYF. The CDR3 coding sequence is TGTGCCAGCAGCCCCTTCACTAGCGAGAATTCCTACGAGCAGTACTTC.

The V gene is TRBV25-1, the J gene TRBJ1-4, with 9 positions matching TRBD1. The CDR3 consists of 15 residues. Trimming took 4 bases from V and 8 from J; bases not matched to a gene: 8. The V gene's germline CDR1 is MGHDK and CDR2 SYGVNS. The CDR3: CASSARQGGEEKLFF. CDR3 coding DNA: TGTGCCAGCAGTGCAAGACAGGGGGGGGAGGAAAAACTGTTTTTT.

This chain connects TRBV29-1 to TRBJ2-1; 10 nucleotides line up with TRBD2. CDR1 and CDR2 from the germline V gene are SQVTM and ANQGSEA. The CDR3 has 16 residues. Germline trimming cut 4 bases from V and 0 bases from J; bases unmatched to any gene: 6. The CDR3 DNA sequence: TGCAGCGTTGTGACTAGCGGGCTCTCCTCCTACAATGAGCAGTTCTTC. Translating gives CSVVTSGLSSYNEQFF.

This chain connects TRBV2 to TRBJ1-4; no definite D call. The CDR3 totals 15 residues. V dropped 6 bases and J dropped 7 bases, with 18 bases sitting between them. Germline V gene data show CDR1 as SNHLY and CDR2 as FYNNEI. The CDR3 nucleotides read TGTGCCAGCAGCCAACTTGGGGAGGGTTTTGAAAAACTGTTTTTT. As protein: CASSQLGEGFEKLFF.

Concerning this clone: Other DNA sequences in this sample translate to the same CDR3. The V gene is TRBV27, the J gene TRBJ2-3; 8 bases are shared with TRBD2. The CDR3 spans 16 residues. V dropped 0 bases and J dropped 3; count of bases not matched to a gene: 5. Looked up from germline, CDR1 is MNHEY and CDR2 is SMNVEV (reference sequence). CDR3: CASSLSPGGGTDTQYF. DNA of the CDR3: TGTGCCAGCAGTTTATCCCCGGGAGGGGGGACAGATACGCAGTATTTT.

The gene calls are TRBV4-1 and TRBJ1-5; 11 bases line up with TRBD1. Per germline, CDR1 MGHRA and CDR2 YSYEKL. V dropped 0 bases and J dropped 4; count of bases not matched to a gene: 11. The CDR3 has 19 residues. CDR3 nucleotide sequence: TGCGCCAGCAGCCAAGAAGGGACAGGGGGACTGGAGTGGAATCAGCCCCAGCATTTT. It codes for CASSQEGTGGLEWNQPQHF.

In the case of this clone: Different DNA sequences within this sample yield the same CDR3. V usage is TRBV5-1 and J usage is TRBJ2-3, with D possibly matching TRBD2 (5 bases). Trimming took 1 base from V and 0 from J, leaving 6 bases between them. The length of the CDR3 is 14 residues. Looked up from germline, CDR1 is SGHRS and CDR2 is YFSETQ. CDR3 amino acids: CASSLSGSTDTQYF. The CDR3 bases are TGCGCCAGCAGCTTGAGCGGTAGCACAGATACGCAGTATTTT.

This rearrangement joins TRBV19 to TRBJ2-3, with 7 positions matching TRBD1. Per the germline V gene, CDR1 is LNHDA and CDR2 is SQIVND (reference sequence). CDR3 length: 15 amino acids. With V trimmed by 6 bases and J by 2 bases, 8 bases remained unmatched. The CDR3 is CASRPRGSITDTQYF. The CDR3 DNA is TGTGCCAGTAGGCCCAGGGGGTCCATCACAGATACGCAGTATTTT.

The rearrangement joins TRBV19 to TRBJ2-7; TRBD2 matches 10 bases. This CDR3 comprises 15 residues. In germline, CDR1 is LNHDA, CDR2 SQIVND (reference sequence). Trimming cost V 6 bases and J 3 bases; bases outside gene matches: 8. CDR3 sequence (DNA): TGTGCCAGTAGCTATAGCGGGAGGCCCCTCTACGAGCAGTACTTC. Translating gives CASSYSGRPLYEQYF.

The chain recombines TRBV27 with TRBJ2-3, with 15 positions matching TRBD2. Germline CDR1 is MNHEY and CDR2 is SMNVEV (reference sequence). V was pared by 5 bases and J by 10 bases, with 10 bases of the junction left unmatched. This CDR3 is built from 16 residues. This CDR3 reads CASSPTGLAGGRAQYF. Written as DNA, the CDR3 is TGTGCCAGCAGTCCCACGGGACTAGCGGGGGGACGGGCGCAGTATTTT.

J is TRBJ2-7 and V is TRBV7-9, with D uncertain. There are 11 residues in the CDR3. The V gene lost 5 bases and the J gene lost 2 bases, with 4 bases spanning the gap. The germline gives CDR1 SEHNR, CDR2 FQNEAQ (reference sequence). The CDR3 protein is CASSKAYEQYF. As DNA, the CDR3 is TGTGCCAGCAGCAAGGCCTACGAGCAGTACTTC.

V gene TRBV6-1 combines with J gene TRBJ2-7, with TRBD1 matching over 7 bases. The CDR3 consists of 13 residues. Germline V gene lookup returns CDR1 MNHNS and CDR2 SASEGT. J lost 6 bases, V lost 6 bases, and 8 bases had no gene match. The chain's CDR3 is CASRATGWREQYF. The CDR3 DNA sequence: TGTGCCAGCAGGGCGACAGGGTGGCGCGAGCAGTACTTC.

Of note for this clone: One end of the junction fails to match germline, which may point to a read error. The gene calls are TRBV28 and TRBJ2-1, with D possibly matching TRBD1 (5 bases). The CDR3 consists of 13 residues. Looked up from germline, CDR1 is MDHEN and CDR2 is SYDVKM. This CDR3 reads CASSLPQGQRQLF. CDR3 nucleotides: TGTGCCAGCAGTTTGCCGCAGGGCCAGAGGCAACTCTTC.

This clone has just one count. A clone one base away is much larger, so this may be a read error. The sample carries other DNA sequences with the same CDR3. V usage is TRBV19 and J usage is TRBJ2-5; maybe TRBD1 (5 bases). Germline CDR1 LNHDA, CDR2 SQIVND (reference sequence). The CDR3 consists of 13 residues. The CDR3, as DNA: TGTGCCAGTAGTATGACCAGGGAAGAGACTCAGTACTTC. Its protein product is CASSMTREETQYF.

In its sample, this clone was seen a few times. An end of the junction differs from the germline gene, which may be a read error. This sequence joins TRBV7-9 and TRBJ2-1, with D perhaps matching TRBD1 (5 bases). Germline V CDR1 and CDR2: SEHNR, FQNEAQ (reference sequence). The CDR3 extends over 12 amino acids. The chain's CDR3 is CASSLEEAGLVF. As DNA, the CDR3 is TGTGCCAGCAGCTTAGAGGAAGCAGGGCTGGTCTTC.

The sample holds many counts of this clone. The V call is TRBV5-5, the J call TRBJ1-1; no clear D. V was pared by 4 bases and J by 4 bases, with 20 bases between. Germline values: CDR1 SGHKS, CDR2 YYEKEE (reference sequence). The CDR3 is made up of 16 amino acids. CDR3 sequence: CASSAKPKGFGTEAFF. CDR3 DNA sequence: TGTGCCAGCAGCGCAAAGCCGAAGGGTTTCGGCACTGAAGCTTTCTTT.

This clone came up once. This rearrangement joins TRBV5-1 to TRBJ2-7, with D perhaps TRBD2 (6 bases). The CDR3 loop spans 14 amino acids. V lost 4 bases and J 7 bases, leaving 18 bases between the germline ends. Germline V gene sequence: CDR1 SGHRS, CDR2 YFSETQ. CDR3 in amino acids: CASSPGTGLLEQYF. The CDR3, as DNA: TGCGCCAGCAGCCCCGGGACTGGACTGTTGGAGCAGTACTTC.

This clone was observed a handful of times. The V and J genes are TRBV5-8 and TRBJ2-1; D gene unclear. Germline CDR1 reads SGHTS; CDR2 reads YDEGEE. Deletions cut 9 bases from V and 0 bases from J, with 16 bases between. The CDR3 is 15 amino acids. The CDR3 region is CANLRGRSSYNEQFF. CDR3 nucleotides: TGTGCCAACCTCCGTGGAAGGAGCTCCTACAATGAGCAGTTCTTC.

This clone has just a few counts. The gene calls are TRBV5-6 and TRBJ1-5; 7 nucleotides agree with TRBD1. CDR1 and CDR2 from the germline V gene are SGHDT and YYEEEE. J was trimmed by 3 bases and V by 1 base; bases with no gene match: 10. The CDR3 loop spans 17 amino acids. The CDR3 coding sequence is TGTGCCAGCAGCTTGCAGGGGGGGACAGACCTCAATCAGCCCCAGCATTTT. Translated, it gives CASSLQGGTDLNQPQHF.

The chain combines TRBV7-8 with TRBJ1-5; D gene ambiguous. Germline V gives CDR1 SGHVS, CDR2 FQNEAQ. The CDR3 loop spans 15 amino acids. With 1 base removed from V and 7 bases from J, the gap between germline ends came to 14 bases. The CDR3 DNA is TGTGCCAGCAGCTTAGTTGGGAGGCCCGAGCAGCCCCAGCATTTT. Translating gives CASSLVGRPEQPQHF.

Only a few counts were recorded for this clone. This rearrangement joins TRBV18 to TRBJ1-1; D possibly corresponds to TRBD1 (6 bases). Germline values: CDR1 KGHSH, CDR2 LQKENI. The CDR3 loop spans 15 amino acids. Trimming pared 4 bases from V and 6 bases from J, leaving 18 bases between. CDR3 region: CASSQSGDISAEAFF. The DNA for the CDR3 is TGTGCCAGCTCACAAAGCGGGGACATAAGCGCTGAAGCTTTCTTT.

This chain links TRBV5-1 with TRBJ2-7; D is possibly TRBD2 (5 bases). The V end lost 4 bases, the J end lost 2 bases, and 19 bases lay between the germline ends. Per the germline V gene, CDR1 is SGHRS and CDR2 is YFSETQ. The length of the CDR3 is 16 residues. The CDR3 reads CASSLAMGRRAYEQYF. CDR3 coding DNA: TGCGCCAGCAGCCTCGCGATGGGGAGAAGGGCCTACGAGCAGTACTTC.

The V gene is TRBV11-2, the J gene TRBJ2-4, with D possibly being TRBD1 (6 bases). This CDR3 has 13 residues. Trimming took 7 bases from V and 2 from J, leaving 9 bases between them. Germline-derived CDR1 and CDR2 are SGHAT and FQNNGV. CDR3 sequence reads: CASKGGTKNIQYF. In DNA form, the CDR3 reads TGTGCCAGCAAAGGGGGTACCAAAAACATTCAGTACTTC.